The 13 T cell receptor beta chains presented below share a single source sample, sequenced in a study of blood T cell repertoires in COVID-19 (dated by TCRdb to about 2020). Receptors were amplified or captured by the immunoSEQ multiplex PCR assay. TCRdb took over this immuneACCESS table, retaining in-frame rearrangements with V and J assigned. Such tables are incomplete; in checked studies, under half of the missing clones stem from an unresolved V gene, and the remainder is unexplained. Within this sample are about 110,000 clones, with around 89% of them counted one time only. Less than 4% of the sample belongs to the ten largest clones. The specimen sequenced was peripheral blood. These receptors were obtained from a woman aged 45-60 years with acute or convalescent COVID-19.

The chain is built from TRBV27 and TRBJ1-4; D unresolved. The CDR3 totals 14 residues. Trimming stripped 1 base from V and 4 bases from J, with 7 bases between. Germline CDR1 reads MNHEY; CDR2 reads SMNVEV (reference sequence). For the CDR3, the DNA is TGTGCCAGCAGTTTATACGGTGTTAATGAAAAACTGTTTTTT. Its protein product is CASSLYGVNEKLFF.

As to this clone: Other DNA sequences in this sample translate to the same CDR3. The chain links TRBV28 to TRBJ2-6; TRBD2 might be the D (5 bases). Germline V lookup: CDR1 MDHEN, CDR2 SYDVKM. Trimming cost V 6 bases and J 0 bases, with 9 bases left between them. This CDR3 is built from 15 residues. DNA of the CDR3: TGTGCCAGCAGCCCTGGAGGCTCTGGGGCCAACGTCCTGACTTTC. It encodes CASSPGGSGANVLTF.

This chain links TRBV9 with TRBJ2-1; 13 bases are shared with TRBD2. Per the germline V gene, CDR1 is SGDLS and CDR2 is YYNGEE. The V and J ends lost 4 bases and 4 bases, in that order; junction bases with no gene match: 5. This CDR3 spans 16 amino acids. The CDR3: CASSPLAGGGYNEQFF. The CDR3 region has the DNA TGTGCCAGCAGCCCACTAGCGGGAGGGGGTTACAATGAGCAGTTCTTC.

This sequence joins TRBV5-1 and TRBJ1-2; D may be TRBD1 (5 bases). CDR1 and CDR2 (germline): SGHRS, YFSETQ. The CDR3 consists of 14 residues. Trimming shortened V by 0 bases and J by 4 bases, and 10 bases separated the two germline ends. The CDR3 DNA follows: TGCGCCAGCAGCTTGGCCCAGGGAGGCTATGGCTACACCTTC. Translated: CASSLAQGGYGYTF. Combining the CDR3 with reference TRBV5-1 and TRBJ1-2 gives the whole variable domain KAGVTQTPRYLIKTRGQQVTLSCSPISGHRSVSWYQQTPGQGLQFLFEYFSETQRNKGNFPGRFSGRQFSNSRSEMNVSTLELGDSALYLCASSLAQGGYGYTFGSGTRLTVV.

The rearrangement uses TRBV5-6 and TRBJ1-2; D call uncertain. The CDR3 spans 15 residues. Germline assignment: CDR1 SGHDT and CDR2 YYEEEE. V lost 4 bases to trimming and J lost 2 bases, with 15 bases between them. The CDR3 is CASSAVRIMNYGYTF. The CDR3 bases are TGTGCCAGCAGCGCGGTTAGGATTATGAACTATGGCTACACCTTC.

CDR3 sequence reads: CATSDSTASSYEQYF. CDR3 nucleotides: TGTGCCACCAGTGATTCTACAGCCAGTTCCTACGAGCAGTACTTC. V gene TRBV24-1 combines with J gene TRBJ2-7; no clear D. Per the germline V gene, CDR1 is KGHDR and CDR2 is SFDVKD. CDR3 size: 15 residues. With 2 bases removed from V and 1 base from J, the gap between germline ends came to 11 bases.

The chain employs TRBV27 and TRBJ2-1; 7 positions agree with TRBD2. Germline V CDR1 and CDR2: MNHEY, SMNVEV (reference sequence). The CDR3 loop spans 14 amino acids. V lost 4 bases and J lost 7; bases outside the gene matches: 7. The CDR3 DNA reads TGTGCCAGCAGTTCCCGGGACTACCTAAATGAGCAGTTCTTC. This translates into CASSSRDYLNEQFF.

The V call is TRBV5-6, the J call TRBJ1-4; 7 bases are shared with TRBD1. V shed 1 base and J 7 bases; nucleotides not matched to a gene: 10. Germline V gene data show CDR1 as SGHDT and CDR2 as YYEEEE. The CDR3 covers 16 residues. The CDR3 sequence is CASSLRPQGIGEKLFF. In DNA, the CDR3 is TGTGCCAGCAGCTTGAGGCCACAGGGGATCGGTGAAAAACTGTTTTTT. Complete variable domain (other parts from reference TRBV5-6 and TRBJ1-4): DAGVTQSPTHLIKTRGQQVTLRCSPKSGHDTVSWYQQALGQGPQFIFQYYEEEERQRGNFPDRFSGHQFPNYSSELNVNALLLGDSALYLCASSLRPQGIGEKLFFGSGTQLSVL.

The rearrangement joins TRBV28 to TRBJ1-3; no clear D gene. The germline gives CDR1 MDHEN, CDR2 SYDVKM. Deletions cut 6 bases from V and 0 bases from J, with 9 bases between. The CDR3 covers 14 residues. CDR3 loop: CASSRTDSGNTIYF. The CDR3 DNA sequence: TGTGCCAGCAGCCGGACTGACTCTGGAAACACCATATATTTT.

The chain combines TRBV24-1 with TRBJ2-5, with 11 bases identical to TRBD1. The CDR3 runs 16 residues. Germline V gene lookup returns CDR1 KGHDR and CDR2 SFDVKD. Losses at the gene ends were 4 bases for V and 5 bases for J; bases not matched to a gene: 8. CDR3 loop: CATSDSGQGAGETQYF. The CDR3 nucleotides read TGTGCCACCAGTGACTCAGGACAGGGGGCTGGTGAGACCCAGTACTTC.

This chain links TRBV27 with TRBJ2-1; 13 bases are a match to TRBD2. This CDR3 comprises 17 residues. Germline CDR1 reads MNHEY; CDR2 reads SMNVEV (reference sequence). J gave up 6 bases and V 5 bases, and 10 bases lay outside the gene matches. CDR3 protein: CASSAGLAGVGSNEQFF. The CDR3 bases are TGTGCCAGCAGTGCAGGACTAGCGGGAGTAGGTTCCAATGAGCAGTTCTTC.

The genes are TRBV2 and TRBJ2-6, with 8 positions matching TRBD1. After removal of 6 bases from V and 8 bases from J, the junction contained 6 bases not matched to a gene. Per the germline V gene, CDR1 is SNHLY and CDR2 is FYNNEI. The CDR3 has 14 residues. The CDR3 loop reads CASRGDRRPNVLTF. The CDR3, as DNA: TGTGCCAGCAGGGGGGACAGGCGGCCCAACGTCCTGACTTTC.

The rearrangement uses TRBV5-1 and TRBJ1-4, with 9 positions matching TRBD1. V gave up 0 bases and J gave up 8 bases; unmatched junction bases: 5. Germline assignment: CDR1 SGHRS and CDR2 YFSETQ. The CDR3 contains 15 residues. CDR3 nucleotide sequence: TGCGCCAGCAGCTTGGCCGGGGACAGGGTAGAAAAACTGTTTTTT. Amino acid sequence: CASSLAGDRVEKLFF.